This passage covers 30 T cell receptor beta chains from one sample sequenced in a study of CD8 T cells in Susac syndrome. Random hexamers served to reverse transcribe roughly 0.45 to 1 ug RNA. MiXCR, applied by TCRdb to the immunoSEQ multiplex PCR reads, yields one record per CDR3 protein. The data hold approximately 110,000 distinct CDR3 sequences, with about 94% observed a single time. The sequenced material came from CD4+ T cells from PBMCs. The receptors stem from a human donor in good health.

The V gene is TRBV20-1, the J gene TRBJ2-1, with D maybe TRBD1 (5 bases). The CDR3 is 13 amino acids. The germline gives CDR1 DFQATT, CDR2 SNEGSKA (reference sequence). V shed 1 base and J shed 10 bases, with 14 bases lying between them. CDR3 protein: CSARAGGAGEQFF. The CDR3 DNA is TGCAGTGCTAGAGCCGGTGGGGCCGGCGAGCAGTTCTTC.

The DNA of the CDR3 is TGTGCCAGCAGTCCCCCTAGCTTCGAGCAGTACTTC. This codes for CASSPPSFEQYF. The chain couples TRBV6-5 to TRBJ2-7, with D maybe TRBD2 (5 bases). The CDR3 length is 12 residues. V gave up 5 bases and J gave up 6 bases, with 11 bases separating them. Germline CDR1 is MNHEY and CDR2 is SVGAGI.

The chain recombines TRBV18 with TRBJ1-1; D gene unclear. V was pared by 2 bases and J by 0 bases, with 7 bases between. CDR1 and CDR2 (germline): KGHSH, LQKENI. The CDR3 sequence is 14 residues long. CDR3 sequence reads: CASSPSAMNTEAFF. The CDR3 nucleotides read TGTGCCAGCTCACCATCCGCCATGAACACTGAAGCTTTCTTT.

This rearrangement joins TRBV3-1 to TRBJ2-1; 8 bases align to TRBD2. This CDR3 has 20 amino acids. Germline V gives CDR1 LGHDT, CDR2 YNNKEL (reference sequence). J was trimmed by 3 bases and V by 4 bases; bases with no gene match: 20. As DNA, the CDR3 is TGTGCCAGCAGCCGAAAGAGGAGTAGCGGGAACATTTCGTACTACAATGAGCAGTTCTTC. Translation gives CASSRKRSSGNISYYNEQFF.

V gene TRBV30 combines with J gene TRBJ2-1; possible D gene TRBD2, 5 bases. Germline-derived CDR1 and CDR2 are GTSNPN and SVGIG (reference sequence). V was cut by 1 base and J by 7 bases, with 14 bases left in between. The CDR3 has 14 residues. The CDR3 DNA reads TGTGCCTGGAGTGGGGAACTAGTTAGAAATGAGCAGTTCTTC. It is translated as CAWSGELVRNEQFF.

The CDR3 nucleotides are TGCAGTGCTAGAGTGTTAGGGGACGGGGGCACAGATACGCAGTATTTT. Translated, it gives CSARVLGDGGTDTQYF. This chain links TRBV20-1 with TRBJ2-3; TRBD1 or TRBD2 may be the D gene (5 bases each). V was cut by 1 base and J by 1 base, with 15 bases left in between. The V gene's germline CDR1 is DFQATT and CDR2 SNEGSKA (reference sequence). The CDR3 runs 16 residues.

This clonotype was picked up one time. This chain connects TRBV6-2 or TRBV6-3 to TRBJ1-5; a possible D gene is TRBD1 (6 bases). CDR1 and CDR2 (germline): MNHEY, SVGEGT. The V and J ends lost 6 bases and 7 bases respectively, with 16 bases between them. The CDR3 has 14 amino acids. CDR3 amino acids: CASRHRTALQPQHF. The DNA for the CDR3 is TGTGCCAGCAGGCATCGGACAGCTCTACAGCCCCAGCATTTT.

The chain couples TRBV6-5 to TRBJ2-2; 11 bases align to TRBD2. Germline V gene sequence: CDR1 MNHEY, CDR2 SVGAGI. Losses at the gene ends were 2 bases for V and 1 base for J; bases not matched to a gene: 12. CDR3 length: 20 residues. CDR3 nucleotide sequence: TGTGCCAGCAGTTACACGCCAAGCGCTAGCGGGAGGAGGAACACCGGGGAGCTGTTTTTT. Protein: CASSYTPSASGRRNTGELFF.

This clonotype was recorded only once. The V call is TRBV7-2, the J call TRBJ2-5, with TRBD2 matching 11 bases. Losses at the gene ends were 4 bases for V and 7 bases for J; bases not matched to a gene: 5. This CDR3 region has 14 residues. Germline CDR1 is SGHTA and CDR2 is FQGNSA. The CDR3 nucleotides are TGTGCCAGCAGCTCGGATGGACTAGCGGGGACCCAGTACTTC. Translated: CASSSDGLAGTQYF. The full variable domain, with the rest looked up from reference TRBV7-2 and TRBJ2-5, is GAGVSQSPSNKVTEKGKDVELRCDPISGHTALYWYRQSLGQGLEFLIYFQGNSAPDKSGLPSDRFSAERTGGSVSTLTIQRTQQEDSAVYLCASSSDGLAGTQYFGPGTRLLVL.

CDR3 loop: CASSLGKGGGKEQFF. In nucleotides, the CDR3 is TGCGCCAGCAGCTTAGGGAAAGGGGGAGGGAAGGAGCAGTTCTTC. The gene calls are TRBV5-1 and TRBJ2-1; a weak D match, TRBD2 (7 bases). The CDR3 extends over 15 amino acids. Per the germline V gene, CDR1 is SGHRS and CDR2 is YFSETQ. V was pared by 2 bases and J by 10 bases, with 19 bases between.

The chain has TRBV4-1 and TRBJ1-3, with D possibly being TRBD1 (5 bases). The V gene's germline CDR1 is MGHRA and CDR2 YSYEKL. The germline V and J ends were trimmed by 4 bases and 0 bases, with 10 bases remaining between them. This CDR3 has 15 residues. The CDR3 DNA reads as TGCGCCAGCAGCCCACAGGCTTTCTCTGGAAACACCATATATTTT. Its translation: CASSPQAFSGNTIYF.

The CDR3 sequence: CASSLAPPGRDEQFF. The CDR3 region has the DNA TGCGCCAGCAGCTTGGCCCCGCCAGGCCGCGATGAGCAGTTCTTC. This chain uses TRBV5-1 with TRBJ2-1; the D is unclear. Looked up from germline, CDR1 is SGHRS and CDR2 is YFSETQ. This CDR3 contains 15 residues. The V gene lost 0 bases and the J gene lost 8 bases, with 15 bases spanning the gap.

The chain recombines TRBV3-1 with TRBJ2-4, with a weak D call TRBD2 (6 bases). The V gene's germline CDR1 is LGHDT and CDR2 YNNKEL (reference sequence). This CDR3 is built from 15 residues. V lost 4 bases, J lost 6 bases, and 16 bases lay in between. The DNA for the CDR3 is TGTGCCAGCAGCCTCAGGACGGGAGCCCTAAACATTCAGTACTTC. Protein product: CASSLRTGALNIQYF.

CDR3 protein: CASSLRQGDNQPQHF. The CDR3 DNA is TGCGCCAGCAGCCTACGACAGGGGGACAATCAGCCCCAGCATTTT. The chain is built from TRBV4-1 and TRBJ1-5; 9 bases are a match to TRBD1. The trim removed 4 bases at V and 3 bases at J, leaving 4 bases unmatched. The CDR3 contains 15 residues. Germline V gene lookup returns CDR1 MGHRA and CDR2 YSYEKL.

The V gene is TRBV20-1, the J gene TRBJ2-2; 12 nucleotides align to TRBD2. This CDR3 is built from 16 residues. The V gene end was trimmed by 1 base and the J gene end by 7 bases; junction bases not matched to a gene: 7. Looked up from germline, CDR1 is DFQATT and CDR2 is SNEGSKA (reference sequence). CDR3 protein: CSARAPGLAGFGELFF. The CDR3, as DNA: TGCAGTGCTAGAGCTCCGGGACTAGCGGGCTTCGGGGAGCTGTTTTTT.

This chain joins TRBV18 and TRBJ1-2; 9 bases agree with TRBD1. Germline assignment: CDR1 KGHSH and CDR2 LQKENI. J was trimmed by 3 bases and V by 6 bases; bases with no gene match: 5. The CDR3 length is 14 residues. DNA for the CDR3: TGTGCCAGCTCCCTGGGACAGGGCGACTATGGCTACACCTTC. Translation: CASSLGQGDYGYTF.

This clonotype came up once. The rearrangement uses TRBV4-3 and TRBJ2-7; D is perhaps TRBD2 (6 bases). The V gene lost 2 bases and the J gene lost 0 bases, with 14 bases spanning the gap. The CDR3 sequence is 16 residues long. The V gene's germline CDR1 is LGHNA and CDR2 YSLEER. Here the CDR3 reads CASSQSAGGDSYEQYF. In nucleotides, the CDR3 is TGCGCCAGCAGCCAATCGGCAGGCGGGGACTCCTACGAGCAGTACTTC.

This chain connects TRBV6-2 or TRBV6-3 to TRBJ2-3, with D tentatively TRBD1 (5 bases). V gave up 5 bases and J gave up 3 bases, with 12 bases separating them. The CDR3 contains 14 residues. The germline V gene encodes CDR1 MNHEY and CDR2 SVGEGT. The CDR3 DNA follows: TGTGCCAGCAGTCTAAGACAGCTAACAGATACGCAGTATTTT. Protein product: CASSLRQLTDTQYF.

This clonotype was counted a single time. The chain combines TRBV7-9 with TRBJ2-7; D tentatively reads TRBD1 or TRBD2 (5 bases each). The CDR3 is 13 amino acids. V dropped 7 bases and J dropped 6 bases, with 16 bases sitting between them. In germline, CDR1 is SEHNR, CDR2 FQNEAQ (reference sequence). The CDR3: CASIPRDRVEQYF. In DNA, the CDR3 is TGTGCCAGCATCCCCCGGGACCGAGTCGAGCAGTACTTC.

The CDR3 DNA sequence: TGCAGCGTTTCATTTGGACAGGGTGATGGCTACACCTTC. It codes for CSVSFGQGDGYTF. The V and J genes are TRBV29-1 and TRBJ1-2; 8 bases are a match to TRBD1. Germline trimming cut 5 bases from V and 6 bases from J; bases unmatched to any gene: 8. The CDR3 totals 13 residues. Germline-derived CDR1 and CDR2 are SQVTM and ANQGSEA.

The chain carries TRBV7-9 and TRBJ1-5; D uncertain. The CDR3 is 13 amino acids. V lost 3 bases and J 4 bases, leaving 7 bases between the germline ends. Germline CDR1 is SEHNR and CDR2 is FQNEAQ (reference sequence). In nucleotides, the CDR3 is TGTGCCAGCAGCTTTACTGGGAATCAGCCCCAGCATTTT. Its protein is CASSFTGNQPQHF.

The rearrangement uses TRBV30 and TRBJ1-1, with D unclear. Germline-derived CDR1 and CDR2 are GTSNPN and SVGIG (reference sequence). The ends were cut back, 4 bases at V and 3 bases at J, with 12 bases in the middle. This CDR3 spans 13 amino acids. CDR3 bases: TGTGCCTGGAATGAGGGCCGGTACACTGAAGCTTTCTTT. Amino acids: CAWNEGRYTEAFF.

This chain joins TRBV12-3 or TRBV12-4 and TRBJ2-4; D is perhaps TRBD2 (5 bases). The CDR3 has 14 residues. V lost 7 bases and J 8 bases, leaving 18 bases between the germline ends. CDR3 region: CASTQRGPEDIQYF. The CDR3, as DNA: TGTGCCAGCACCCAACGAGGGCCCGAGGACATTCAGTACTTC.

V usage is TRBV2 and J usage is TRBJ1-1; D remains unclear. This CDR3 is 13 amino acids long. Per germline, CDR1 SNHLY and CDR2 FYNNEI. V lost 2 bases and J lost 4, with 8 bases in between. CDR3: CASSEFRGTEAFF. CDR3 DNA: TGTGCCAGCAGTGAATTCCGGGGCACTGAAGCTTTCTTT.

This chain uses TRBV20-1 with TRBJ1-1; D is unclear. The CDR3 is 13 residues long. V lost 3 bases and J 0 bases, leaving 8 bases between the germline ends. Germline V CDR1 and CDR2: DFQATT, SNEGSKA (reference sequence). The CDR3 DNA sequence: TGCAGTGCTAGCGGGGATTTGAACACTGAAGCTTTCTTT. Translated, it gives CSASGDLNTEAFF.

The chain recombines TRBV29-1 with TRBJ2-1; 9 positions agree with TRBD2. Germline-derived CDR1 and CDR2 are SQVTM and ANQGSEA. This CDR3 is 15 amino acids long. Trimming took 6 bases from V and 8 from J; bases not matched to a gene: 14. CDR3 sequence: CSVGTSRNPGYEQFF. The CDR3 DNA follows: TGCAGCGTGGGGACTAGCCGAAACCCCGGGTATGAGCAGTTCTTC.

The chain carries TRBV7-2 and TRBJ2-1; 7 bases line up with TRBD2. CDR1 is SGHTA, CDR2 FQGNSA, per germline. V lost 2 bases and J lost 4; bases outside the gene matches: 8. This CDR3 region has 16 residues. DNA of the CDR3: TGTGCCAGCAGCTTATCCGCGGGAGTAGGATACAATGAGCAGTTCTTC. This sequence encodes CASSLSAGVGYNEQFF.

The chain couples TRBV30 to TRBJ1-5; TRBD1 might be the D (5 bases). The germline gives CDR1 GTSNPN, CDR2 SVGIG (reference sequence). The CDR3 is 16 amino acids. V dropped 2 bases and J dropped 1 base, with 15 bases sitting between them. The CDR3, as DNA: TGTGCCTGGAGTCCCAGCAGGGCGTTAAGCAATCAGCCCCAGCATTTT. It is translated as CAWSPSRALSNQPQHF.

This chain joins TRBV7-2 and TRBJ2-7; possibly TRBD2 for D (5 bases). V lost 4 bases and J 4 bases, leaving 20 bases between the germline ends. The CDR3 runs to 16 residues. Germline-derived CDR1 and CDR2 are SGHTA and FQGNSA. The CDR3 DNA follows: TGTGCCAGCAGCTCGATATACGCGGTAGCGAAGTACGAGCAGTACTTC. It is translated as CASSSIYAVAKYEQYF.

The chain recombines TRBV5-1 with TRBJ2-7; D is tentatively TRBD1 or TRBD2 (5 bases each). The CDR3 length is 15 residues. V was shortened by 4 bases and J by 5 bases, with 19 bases between the two germline ends. The V gene's germline CDR1 is SGHRS and CDR2 YFSETQ. The CDR3 is CASSEGPGIQDEQYF. The CDR3 DNA sequence: TGCGCCAGCAGCGAGGGGCCAGGGATCCAGGACGAGCAGTACTTC.